This T cell receptor (beta chain) derives from a study of control samples from healthy donors and cancer patients. Generated by immunoSEQ multiplex PCR, the TCRdb table keeps only in-frame clones and is missing some. The table lists approximately 65,000 clones, just under 90% of them singletons. What was sequenced was PBMCs. The clonotype originates from a man between 60 and 70 years old with lung cancer.

As DNA, the CDR3 is TGCGCCAGCAGCTTGAGGACGGGTAGCAATCAGCCCCAGCATTTT. Amino acid sequence: CASSLRTGSNQPQHF. The rearrangement joins TRBV5-1 to TRBJ1-5; D not certain. Germline loops: CDR1 SGHRS, CDR2 YFSETQ. V was cut by 1 base and J by 0 bases, with 8 bases left in between. The CDR3 sequence is 15 residues long.